This record concerns one TCR beta chain sequence. Its antigen is still unknown. No base qualities exist here, and no much larger clone lies one base off it. The CDR3 numbers 13 residues from cysteine through phenylalanine. The read is trimmed to its CDR3 DNA, 39 bases read in frame from base 1. The germline V gene (reference sequence) provides CDR1 SGHKS and CDR2 YYEKEE. V is shortened by 6 bases, J by 6 bases, and the region joining them spans 15 bases. Using the deep immunoSEQ assay, multiplex PCR amplified TCR CDR3 regions from genomic DNA. Extracted genomic DNA from each cell subset was distributed evenly across all wells of several immunoSEQ 96-well plates, and each plate was treated as a replicate. For sorted subsets, 200 to 250 ng genomic DNA, equal to tens of thousands of T cell genomes, was loaded into each replicate PCR. The purified libraries were quantified using a Qubit 3.0 fluorometer, sized with a Bioanalyzer 2100, and then quantified again using the KAPA Library Quantification kit. Each immunoSEQ 96-well plate was sequenced on its own single-read 150-cycle Illumina NextSeq 550 flow cell. As for how the authors treated the data: Because only junctional sequences without quality scores were contained in the immunoSEQ output, filtering matching that applied to full-length reads could not be performed. Sequences were annotated with PyIR, a Python wrapper for IgBLAST v1.9, using IMGT germline references to assign V/J genes and CDR3. Any read was removed if the V/J assignment was weak (E-value above 1e-6), the CDR3 was missing, or the read contained stop codons, out-of-frame junctions, or ambiguous translated residues. A V3J clonotype was defined by an identical inferred V gene, J gene, and CDR3 amino acid sequence. Percentage overlap between repertoires was calculated by dividing the number of shared unique clonotypes by the size of the smaller repertoire. Repertoire richness was assessed with RTK rarefaction, the Chao1 estimator, and Recon v2.1 estimates of unobserved clonotypes. For all TCRbeta clonotypes obtained by the gDNA method from several donors, generation probabilities were computed with OLGA. Not all clones reach the TCRdb copy of this immuneACCESS table, which keeps in-frame sequences only. Checked studies attribute under half of the gap to unresolved V genes and leave the rest unexplained. For V, J and clone size, that table is used; D and trimming come from the DNA. This sample lists around 2.5 million clones; approximately 94% were detected once. The ten largest clonotypes hold 0.35% to 0.45% of the sample.

These data come from a study of shared clonotypes between healthy human individuals (dated by TCRdb to between 2020 and 2021). A note on the overall study: A couple of women and a few men aged 18 to 49 years were included in the cohort. For each donor, CD4 naive and CD4 memory were each run on three plates, CD8 naive on two plates, and CD8 memory on one plate. Blood TCR repertoires of five healthy adults were deeply sequenced to estimate repertoire size and the extent of clonotype sharing between individuals. Libraries were prepared and TCR repertoires were sequenced by different laboratories using diverse techniques, in order to increase sequencing depth and limit assay-specific biases. Each donor's leukapheresis produced roughly between roughly 0.85 and 10 billion PBMCs. Broad study findings and their caveats: When a handful of donors were compared, the shared fraction of clonotypes was about 5% for naive CD4, 3.5% to 4% for naive CD8, more than 2% for memory CD4, and 0.35% to 0.4% for memory CD8. Because the study included a small number of donors, the genetic and exposure-history diversity represented was limited. Rarefaction of sorted-subset datasets indicated incomplete sequencing despite the large sequencing depth. Naive subsets generally had larger estimated clonotype richness than memory subsets. Pairwise subsampling indicated that sequencing depth was expected to affect the degree of clonotype sharing among donors. Higher generation probabilities were observed for clonotypes shared by all four sorted-subset donors than for non-shared clonotypes. Sampling was restricted to blood, and TCR repertoires in tissues likely differ from the TCR repertoires found in blood.

The donors were healthy, HIV-negative adults who had no recently reported acute infections or vaccinations. Every donor was a Caucasian adult living in Nashville, Tennessee, USA. CD4+ T cells were enriched through magnetic negative selection, after which naive cells were positively selected on CD45RA and the remaining negative fraction served as the memory subset. Blood was collected by leukapheresis, and PBMCs were isolated by Ficoll-Histopaque density gradient centrifugation and then cryopreserved in liquid nitrogen vapor phase. Analytical flow cytometry was used to check the purity and quantity of every magnetically sorted T cell population. Genomic DNA was isolated from every sorted fraction and measured by UV absorbance on a Nanodrop 2000c.

The TCR was taken from a man younger than 30 in good health. Some clones in this sample may be carry-over from other donors' samples. The sequenced sample consisted of naive CD4+ T cells from PBMCs. The cell subset or site label corresponds to: CD45RA+ positively selected. In this chain, TRBV5-5 is recombined with TRBJ1-1; no D gene is confidently identified. The nucleotides are TGTGCCAGCACCACCCCCGCAGGCCCTGAAGCTTTCTTT. Translation gives CASTTPAGPEAFF.